Listed here are 26 T cell receptor beta chains from one sample, sequenced in a study of blood T cell repertoires in COVID-19 (TCRdb year 2020). Library construction relied on the immunoSEQ multiplex PCR assay. Not all clones reach the TCRdb copy of this immuneACCESS table, which keeps in-frame sequences only. Checked studies attribute under half of the gap to unresolved V genes and leave the rest unexplained. Here the sample has 61,000 or so clones; 65% to 85% occur a single time. Of the sample, roughly 6% falls within the top ten clones. The sample comprised peripheral blood. These TCRs come from a woman in her seventies with acute or convalescent COVID-19.

The chain carries TRBV5-1 and TRBJ2-1, with D maybe TRBD2 (7 bases). Between the trimmed V and J ends, which lost 4 bases and 8 bases, there was a span of 22 bases. Germline V lookup: CDR1 SGHRS, CDR2 YFSETQ. The CDR3 contains 16 residues. In DNA form, the CDR3 reads TGCGCCAGCAGCCTGTTTAGAACGGGGGCGGGAGATGAGCAGTTCTTC. Translated, it gives CASSLFRTGAGDEQFF.

This clone was observed a few times. The chain has TRBV10-2 and TRBJ2-2; TRBD2 matches at 9 bases. The CDR3 sequence is 14 residues long. Germline trimming cut 6 bases from V and 7 bases from J; bases unmatched to any gene: 6. Germline loops: CDR1 WSHSY, CDR2 SAAADI. The CDR3 protein is CASSTGLAVGELFF. The CDR3 region has the DNA TGCGCCAGCAGCACGGGACTAGCAGTCGGGGAGCTGTTTTTT.

This chain connects TRBV15 to TRBJ2-5, with D tentatively TRBD1 (6 bases). Trimming took off 3 bases at V and 5 bases at J, with 16 bases between the two ends. The CDR3 has 15 residues. Germline CDR1 reads LNHNV; CDR2 reads YYDKDF (reference sequence). The chain's CDR3 is CATSSSRGGWETQYF. The DNA of the CDR3 is TGTGCCACCAGCAGTTCCCGAGGGGGATGGGAGACCCAGTACTTC.

V gene TRBV4-2 combines with J gene TRBJ2-3, with TRBD2 as a possible D gene (7 bases). The CDR3 totals 17 residues. Deletions cut 2 bases from V and 5 bases from J, with 20 bases between. Germline CDR1 LGHNA, CDR2 YNFKEQ. The CDR3 nucleotides read TGTGCCAGCAGCCAAATGACCGGGGGGCGGGAGAGAGATACGCAGTATTTT. It encodes CASSQMTGGRERDTQYF.

V gene TRBV3-1 (or the pseudogene TRBV3-2) combines with J gene TRBJ2-1, with D perhaps TRBD2 (5 bases). Per germline, CDR1 LGHDT and CDR2 YNNKEL (reference sequence). Between the trimmed V and J ends, which lost 7 bases and 4 bases, there was a span of 14 bases. The CDR3 is made up of 14 amino acids. In nucleotides, the CDR3 is TGTGCCAGCACCCCGGGGAGACTATACAATGAGCAGTTCTTC. Protein product: CASTPGRLYNEQFF.

For the CDR3, the DNA is TGCAGCGCAGGGGGACAGGATCAAGAGACCCAGTACTTC. Protein: CSAGGQDQETQYF. The genes are TRBV29-1 and TRBJ2-5; TRBD1 aligns across 8 bases. V shed 7 bases and J 2 bases; nucleotides not matched to a gene: 6. The CDR3 sequence is 13 residues long. Germline CDR1 is SQVTM and CDR2 is ANQGSEA.

The chain employs TRBV3-1 (or the pseudogene TRBV3-2) and TRBJ2-2; no clear D. Germline V CDR1 and CDR2: LGHDT, YNNKEL (reference sequence). V was shortened by 5 bases and J by 0 bases, with 10 bases between the two germline ends. The CDR3 consists of 15 residues. The CDR3 coding sequence is TGTGCCAGCAGCTCCCGAGACTCGAACACCGGGGAGCTGTTTTTT. Its protein is CASSSRDSNTGELFF.

This clone was found a few times. This chain links TRBV11-1 with TRBJ2-5; D might be TRBD2 (7 bases). CDR3 length equals 13 residues. Germline assignment: CDR1 SGHAT and CDR2 FQDESV (reference sequence). V lost 10 bases to trimming and J lost 2 bases, with 14 bases between them. As DNA, the CDR3 is TGTGCCACGGCCCGGGGGGCACAAGAGACCCAGTACTTC. Translation gives CATARGAQETQYF. The variable domain in full, completed from reference TRBV11-1 and TRBJ2-5, reads EAEVAQSPRYKITEKSQAVAFWCDPISGHATLYWYRQILGQGPELLVQFQDESVVDDSQLPKDRFSAERLKGVDSTLKIQPAELGDSAMYLCATARGAQETQYFGPGTRLLVL.

V gene TRBV19 combines with J gene TRBJ2-6, with 10 positions matching TRBD2. Germline V lookup: CDR1 LNHDA, CDR2 SQIVND (reference sequence). This CDR3 is 19 amino acids long. Trimming removed 4 bases from V and 12 bases from J; junction bases left unmatched: 21. In DNA form, the CDR3 reads TGTGCCAGTAGTAATTCCCGAGGAGCGGGGGGGACGGAACGTGGCGTCCTGACTTTC. Its protein product is CASSNSRGAGGTERGVLTF.

This sequence joins TRBV7-8 and TRBJ1-3; D might be TRBD1 (6 bases). Germline CDR1 and CDR2: SGHVS and FQNEAQ. Trimming stripped 5 bases from V and 4 bases from J, with 15 bases between. The CDR3 consists of 15 residues. CDR3 DNA sequence: TGTGCCAGCAGCCAGCGGGACAATAAAGGAAACACCATATATTTT. Residues: CASSQRDNKGNTIYF.

This chain uses TRBV4-2 with TRBJ2-2; 11 nucleotides line up with TRBD2. With V trimmed by 0 bases and J by 3 bases, 6 bases remained unmatched. The V gene's germline CDR1 is LGHNA and CDR2 YNFKEQ. CDR3 length: 18 residues. The CDR3 sequence: CASSQEGSGGAYTGELFF. The CDR3 bases are TGTGCCAGCAGCCAAGAAGGTAGCGGGGGGGCCTACACCGGGGAGCTGTTTTTT.

J is TRBJ1-1 and V is TRBV19, with D hard to call. Germline CDR1 LNHDA, CDR2 SQIVND (reference sequence). This CDR3 region has 14 residues. V was cut by 6 bases and J by 5 bases, with 16 bases left in between. Here the CDR3 DNA reads TGTGCCAGTAGCCTCGGGGAGGGAGGGACTGAAGCTTTCTTT. This gives the protein CASSLGEGGTEAFF.

V is TRBV6-4 and J is TRBJ2-2; weak D call: TRBD2 (6 bases). V lost 5 bases and J 5 bases, leaving 18 bases between the germline ends. Germline V lookup: CDR1 MRHNA, CDR2 SNTAGT. This CDR3 comprises 16 residues. CDR3 protein: CASSRGGPQSTGELFF. The CDR3 region has the DNA TGTGCCAGCAGTCGAGGAGGGCCCCAGAGTACCGGGGAGCTGTTTTTT.

The chain uses TRBV9 and TRBJ1-2, with a possible D match to TRBD1 (6 bases). V gave up 3 bases and J gave up 4 bases, with 22 bases separating them. Germline assignment: CDR1 SGDLS and CDR2 YYNGEE. The CDR3 totals 17 residues. CDR3 in DNA: TGTGCCAGCAGCGCAGATAAAGGCGGCAGGGGAACCTATGGCTACACCTTC. Residues: CASSADKGGRGTYGYTF.

The chain is built from TRBV28 and TRBJ2-1; 12 bases fit TRBD2. Germline V gene lookup returns CDR1 MDHEN and CDR2 SYDVKM. V shed 6 bases and J 2 bases; nucleotides not matched to a gene: 5. This CDR3 is 16 amino acids long. CDR3 nucleotides: TGTGCCAGCAGGCCTCTAGCGGGGGGGCCCTACAATGAGCAGTTCTTC. Translated: CASRPLAGGPYNEQFF.

The rearrangement links TRBV5-1 to TRBJ2-1; 9 nucleotides align to TRBD1. The germline gives CDR1 SGHRS, CDR2 YFSETQ. The CDR3 covers 16 residues. With V trimmed by 0 bases and J by 6 bases, 7 bases remained unmatched. The CDR3 protein is CASSLAKGTGTNEQFF. The CDR3 DNA follows: TGCGCCAGCAGCTTGGCAAAAGGGACAGGGACCAATGAGCAGTTCTTC.

The rearrangement uses TRBV29-1 and TRBJ2-7; D might be TRBD1 (6 bases). V was pared by 1 base and J by 0 bases, with 7 bases between. This CDR3 is built from 13 residues. Germline CDR1 SQVTM, CDR2 ANQGSEA. The CDR3 DNA follows: TGCAGCGTTGAAGGGGGGCCCTCCTACGAGCAGTACTTC. It encodes CSVEGGPSYEQYF.

The CDR3 DNA sequence: TGTGCCAGCACTCAACCGGGGGAGTACACTGAAGCTTTCTTT. Its protein product is CASTQPGEYTEAFF. The chain is built from TRBV7-8 and TRBJ1-1; the D gene is possibly TRBD1 (5 bases). CDR3 size: 14 residues. Trimming left V 7 bases short and J 3 bases short, with 15 bases between. The germline gives CDR1 SGHVS, CDR2 FQNEAQ.

This clone was detected only a few times. The chain combines TRBV29-1 with TRBJ2-3; 8 nucleotides match TRBD1. V lost 3 bases to trimming and J lost 1 base; unmatched junction nucleotides: 9. Per germline, CDR1 SQVTM and CDR2 ANQGSEA. The CDR3 spans 16 residues. CDR3 coding DNA: TGCAGCGTTGAGGGGGACAGGACAACGGGCACAGATACGCAGTATTTT. It encodes CSVEGDRTTGTDTQYF.

The chain has TRBV5-6 and TRBJ2-1; D remains ambiguous. Germline CDR1 SGHDT, CDR2 YYEEEE. V was clipped by 3 bases and J by 2 bases, with 15 bases between them. The CDR3 loop spans 16 amino acids. The CDR3 protein is CASSYQSRRAYNEQFF. The CDR3, as DNA: TGTGCCAGCAGCTATCAATCGCGGCGCGCCTACAATGAGCAGTTCTTC.

The DNA of the CDR3 is TGTGCCAGCTCAGGGGGCGCAACCCAAGAGACCCAGTACTTC. It yields the protein CASSGGATQETQYF. This chain uses TRBV2 with TRBJ2-5; 8 nucleotides agree with TRBD1. With 8 bases clipped from V and 1 base from J, the junction kept 6 bases outside the gene matches. The CDR3 spans 14 residues. Germline V gene sequence: CDR1 SNHLY, CDR2 FYNNEI.

J is TRBJ2-3 and V is TRBV4-1, with 7 positions matching TRBD2. Germline V gives CDR1 MGHRA, CDR2 YSYEKL. The trim removed 6 bases at V and 4 bases at J, leaving 7 bases unmatched. The CDR3 loop spans 14 amino acids. In DNA, the CDR3 is TGCGCCAGCAGTTTCCCGGCGGGGGCAGATACGCAGTATTTT. It codes for CASSFPAGADTQYF.

The chain recombines TRBV5-4 with TRBJ1-6; D perhaps matches TRBD1 (5 bases). Germline V gene data show CDR1 as SGHNT and CDR2 as YYREEE (reference sequence). The CDR3 totals 16 residues. Trimming cost V 4 bases and J 7 bases, with 18 bases left between them. In DNA, the CDR3 is TGTGCCAGCAGCATGAGGACCCCTGGGGGGAATTCACCCCTCCACTTT. It encodes CASSMRTPGGNSPLHF.

V usage is TRBV10-3 and J usage is TRBJ2-1; 8 bases match TRBD2. Per germline, CDR1 ENHRY and CDR2 SYGVKD. This CDR3 is built from 18 residues. The CDR3: CPTHPGARGGPGDNEQFF. As DNA, the CDR3 is TGTCCCACCCATCCGGGGGCTCGCGGGGGGCCTGGGGACAATGAGCAGTTCTTC.

This clone has a handful of counts. This rearrangement joins TRBV7-2 to TRBJ2-1; 9 positions match TRBD2. Germline V gene data show CDR1 as SGHTA and CDR2 as FQGNSA. Trimming took 5 bases from V and 1 from J; bases not matched to a gene: 12. This CDR3 region has 18 residues. CDR3: CASSPVGGGGVSYNEQFF. The CDR3 DNA reads TGTGCCAGCAGCCCCGTGGGGGGCGGGGGGGTTTCCTACAATGAGCAGTTCTTC. The complete variable domain, with remaining parts taken from reference TRBV7-2 and TRBJ2-1, reads GAGVSQSPSNKVTEKGKDVELRCDPISGHTALYWYRQSLGQGLEFLIYFQGNSAPDKSGLPSDRFSAERTGGSVSTLTIQRTQQEDSAVYLCASSPVGGGGVSYNEQFFGPGTRLTVL.

This chain connects TRBV4-3 to TRBJ2-1, with 8 bases matching TRBD1. Germline CDR1 LGHNA, CDR2 YSLEER. The CDR3 length is 14 residues. Unmatched junction bases numbered 4, after V lost 1 base and J lost 8 bases. The CDR3, as DNA: TGCGCCAGCAGCCAAGGGACAGGGCGGGATGAGCAGTTCTTC. Amino acids: CASSQGTGRDEQFF.